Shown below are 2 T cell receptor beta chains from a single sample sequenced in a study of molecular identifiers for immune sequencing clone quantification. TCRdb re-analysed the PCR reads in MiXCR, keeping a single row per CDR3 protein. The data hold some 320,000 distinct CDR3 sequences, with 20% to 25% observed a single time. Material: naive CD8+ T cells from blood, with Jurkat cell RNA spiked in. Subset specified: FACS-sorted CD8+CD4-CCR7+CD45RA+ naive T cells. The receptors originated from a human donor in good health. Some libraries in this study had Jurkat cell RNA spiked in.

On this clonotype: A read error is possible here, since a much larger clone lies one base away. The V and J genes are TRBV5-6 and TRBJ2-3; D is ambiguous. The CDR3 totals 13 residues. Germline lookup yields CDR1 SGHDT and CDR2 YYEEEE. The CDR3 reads CAGSLPSSDTQYF. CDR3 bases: TGTGCCGGCAGCCTCCCCTCCTCAGATACGCAGTATTTT. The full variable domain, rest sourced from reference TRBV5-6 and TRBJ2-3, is DAGVTQSPTHLIKTRGQQVTLRCSPKSGHDTVSWYQQALGQGPQFIFQYYEEEERQRGNFPDRFSGHQFPNYSSELNVNALLLGDSALYLCAGSLPSSDTQYFGPGTRLTVL.

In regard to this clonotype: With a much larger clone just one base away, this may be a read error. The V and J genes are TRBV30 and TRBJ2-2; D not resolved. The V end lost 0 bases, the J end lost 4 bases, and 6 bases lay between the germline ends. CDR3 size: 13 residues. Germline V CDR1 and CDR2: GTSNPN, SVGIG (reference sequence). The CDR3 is CAWSVVLTGELFF. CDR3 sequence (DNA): TGTGCCTGGAGTGTGGTTCTCACCGGGGAGCTGTTTTTT.